Listed below are T cell receptor beta chains from one sample, sequenced in a study of CD8 T cells in Susac syndrome. TCRdb processed the immunoSEQ multiplex PCR reads anew with MiXCR; each CDR3 protein has one entry. The table shows 210,000 or so distinct CDR3 sequences, with about 90% occurring only once. Sequenced sample: CD8+ T cells from PBMCs. The receptors come from a human donor with multiple sclerosis. The CDR3 runs from the conserved cysteine through the conserved F or W. The order of the fields is J gene, clone size, D gene, V gene, CDR3 protein, CDR3 DNA. The D gene is left open where the match is weak. Only some rows state a clone size, as once, few, many or a class for expanded clones.

TRBJ2-3 | NA | NA | TRBV5-6 | CASLKDSTDTQYF | TGTGCCAGTCTGAAGGACAGCACAGATACGCAGTATTTT
TRBJ1-2 | NA | TRBD1 | TRBV27 | CASGGQGVYGYTF | TGTGCCAGCGGGGGACAGGGAGTCTATGGCTACACCTTC
TRBJ1-3 | NA | NA | TRBV5-6 | CASSLDDRHYSGNTIYF | TGTGCCAGCAGCTTGGACGACAGGCACTACTCTGGAAACACCATATATTTT
TRBJ2-7 | few | TRBD2 | TRBV13 | CASSRSGLAGVEDEQYF | TGTGCCAGCAGTCGTTCCGGACTAGCGGGAGTTGAGGACGAGCAGTACTTC
TRBJ2-7 | NA | TRBD1 | TRBV5-1 | CASSHDRANEQYF | TGCGCCAGCAGCCATGACAGGGCAAACGAGCAGTACTTC
TRBJ2-3 | NA | NA | TRBV9 | CASSVDSGDTQYF | TGTGCCAGCAGCGTAGACTCCGGAGATACGCAGTATTTT
TRBJ1-2 | NA | TRBD1 | TRBV4-1 | CASSGRDRRDYGYTF | TGCGCCAGCAGCGGACGGGACAGGAGGGACTATGGCTACACCTTC
TRBJ2-7 | NA | TRBD2 | TRBV29-1 | CSVAGGSHYEQYF | TGCAGCGTTGCGGGCGGGAGTCACTACGAGCAGTACTTC
TRBJ2-1 | NA | NA | TRBV7-8 | CASSLAVSGSSYNEQFF | TGTGCCAGCAGCTTAGCGGTTAGCGGTAGCTCCTACAATGAGCAGTTCTTC
TRBJ2-2 | NA | NA | TRBV4-1 | CASSQENEGRTGELFF | TGCGCCAGCAGCCAAGAAAACGAAGGGCGAACCGGGGAGCTGTTTTTT
TRBJ1-5 | NA | NA | TRBV27 | CASSQAVNQPQHF | TGTGCCAGCAGTCAGGCAGTCAATCAGCCCCAGCATTTT
TRBJ1-2 | NA | TRBD1 | TRBV28 | CASSVMRGRGYGYTF | TGTGCCAGCAGTGTAATGAGGGGGCGCGGCTATGGCTACACCTTC
TRBJ2-2 | once | NA | TRBV12-3/TRBV12-4 | CASSLGLGASVGPTGELLF | TGTGCCAGCAGTTTGGGACTTGGGGCCTCCGTCGGACCTACCGGGGAGCTGCTTTTT
TRBJ2-1 | NA | NA | TRBV20-1 | CSARDYYLSSYNEQFF | TGCAGTGCTAGAGACTACTACCTAAGCTCCTACAATGAGCAGTTCTTC
TRBJ1-2 | NA | NA | TRBV29-1 | CSVSRGASNYGYTF | TGCAGCGTTTCCCGGGGGGCCTCCAACTATGGCTACACCTTC
TRBJ1-1 | NA | NA | TRBV2 | CASREADSREAFF | TGTGCCAGCAGAGAAGCGGACAGCAGGGAAGCTTTCTTT
TRBJ2-7 | NA | NA | TRBV27 | CASSLGTGPNEQYF | TGTGCCAGCAGTTTGGGGACTGGTCCCAACGAGCAGTACTTC
TRBJ2-1 | NA | NA | TRBV5-4 | CASSLRQGNEQFF | TGTGCCAGCAGCTTACGCCAGGGCAATGAGCAGTTCTTC
TRBJ2-2 | NA | NA | TRBV24-1 | CATSDLLRGRDADTGELFF | TGTGCCACCAGTGATTTGCTTAGGGGAAGGGACGCGGACACCGGGGAGCTGTTTTTT
TRBJ2-7 | NA | TRBD1 | TRBV13 | CASSRGTDIYEQYF | TGTGCCAGCAGCAGGGGGACAGATATATACGAGCAGTACTTC
TRBJ2-5 | NA | TRBD2 | TRBV7-2 | CASSLVAGGAGGETQYF | TGTGCCAGCAGCTTAGTAGCGGGAGGGGCGGGAGGAGAGACCCAGTACTTC
TRBJ2-3 | NA | TRBD2 | TRBV30 | CAWRLAGEVTDTQYF | TGTGCCTGGCGCCTAGCGGGAGAGGTCACAGATACGCAGTATTTT